This TCR beta chain was profiled in a study of blood T cell repertoires in COVID-19. Study details: Sites in the United States, Italy and Spain provided acute and convalescent COVID-19 samples. PBMCs, B-cell-depleted T cells, or T cells were the source of the cDNA or gDNA that made up the material.

The CDR3 sequence is 13 residues long. The germline V gene has CDR1 LNHDA and CDR2 SQIVND (reference sequence). The junction had 10 bases not matched to a gene; V was cut back by 4 bases and J by 11 bases. Authors' methods: Scientists estimated how many nucleated cells there were by amplifying reference gene primers. TCRdb's copy holds only in-frame clones and misses some; the assay was immunoSEQ multiplex PCR. The D gene and trimming were derived from the DNA, and the V and J assignments and clone size from that table. The sample lists about 180,000 clones, roughly four fifths occurring once. Material for sequencing was peripheral blood. This TCR came from a woman between 65 and 79 years old with COVID-19, enrolled during active disease. V usage is TRBV19 and J usage is TRBJ1-1, with 7 bases lining up with TRBD1. The CDR3 sequence is CASSRTGLEVAFF. The CDR3 nucleotides read TGTGCCAGTAGTAGGACAGGATTGGAGGTCGCTTTCTTT.